The 27 T cell receptor beta chains below were found in one sample sequenced in a study of glioma-infiltrating T cells after dendritic cell vaccination. The protocol was immunoSEQ multiplex PCR, while the TCRdb copy is restricted to in-frame clones and leaves out a portion. The repertoire has tens of thousands of clones, roughly four fifths of them found once; the top ten carry 2.1%. The material sequenced was blood, taken before dendritic cell vaccination. All receptors derive from a human donor with glioblastoma.

J is TRBJ2-7 and V is TRBV5-6; 9 nucleotides align to TRBD2. CDR1 SGHDT and CDR2 YYEEEE come from the germline V gene. V was clipped by 4 bases and J by 2 bases; unmatched bases: 10. The CDR3 contains 16 residues. The CDR3, as DNA: TGTGCCAGCAGCCTACGAGGGACTAGCAGAGCCTACGAGCAGTACGTC. Translating gives CASSLRGTSRAYEQYV.

The genes are TRBV19 and TRBJ2-1, with 10 positions matching TRBD2. CDR3 size: 18 residues. Germline loops: CDR1 LNHDA, CDR2 SQIVND (reference sequence). V dropped 4 bases and J dropped 0; count of bases not matched to a gene: 9. The CDR3 reads CASSKAGSGRASYNEQFF. CDR3 DNA: TGTGCCAGTAGTAAGGCGGGAAGCGGGAGGGCCTCCTACAATGAGCAGTTCTTC.

The chain joins TRBV5-5 to TRBJ2-1; 9 nucleotides align to TRBD1. The germline gives CDR1 SGHKS, CDR2 YYEKEE (reference sequence). This CDR3 is built from 15 residues. V dropped 4 bases and J dropped 6; count of bases not matched to a gene: 8. This chain's CDR3 is CASSILGQGLNEQFF. CDR3 coding DNA: TGTGCCAGCAGCATCCTGGGACAGGGACTCAATGAGCAGTTCTTC.

The chain joins TRBV5-1 to TRBJ1-2, with a tentative D call TRBD1 (5 bases). The germline V gene has CDR1 SGHRS and CDR2 YFSETQ. V dropped 0 bases and J dropped 5 bases, with 5 bases sitting between them. This CDR3 comprises 12 residues. CDR3 sequence: CASSLAGYGYTF. DNA of the CDR3: TGCGCCAGCAGCTTGGCAGGGTATGGCTACACCTTC.

The chain combines TRBV10-3 with TRBJ2-7, with D possibly matching TRBD2 (6 bases). The CDR3 extends over 16 amino acids. Germline-derived CDR1 and CDR2 are ENHRY and SYGVKD. Trimming stripped 0 bases from V and 4 bases from J, with 16 bases between. CDR3 protein: CAISESGGTGTYEQYF. The DNA for the CDR3 is TGTGCCATCAGTGAGTCTGGCGGGACGGGAACTTACGAGCAGTACTTC.

The chain carries TRBV7-9 and TRBJ2-2; D possibly corresponds to TRBD2 (6 bases). Germline V gives CDR1 SEHNR, CDR2 FQNEAQ (reference sequence). The V and J ends lost 11 bases and 4 bases respectively, with 20 bases between them. The CDR3 has 15 amino acids. The CDR3 DNA follows: TGTGCCGACAAAACCGGGACTGGGGTCACCGGGGAGCTGTTTTTT. It encodes CADKTGTGVTGELFF.

The rearrangement links TRBV14 to TRBJ2-3; D may be TRBD1 (6 bases). Germline V lookup: CDR1 SGHDN, CDR2 FVKESK. V lost 4 bases, J lost 5 bases, and 19 bases lay in between. This CDR3 comprises 16 residues. CDR3 sequence reads: CASSPIGAGVIDTQYF. The CDR3 nucleotides read TGTGCCAGCAGCCCCATCGGGGCAGGGGTTATAGATACGCAGTATTTT.

This clone was observed a single time. Within the sample, other DNA sequences also encode this same CDR3. V gene TRBV11-3 combines with J gene TRBJ2-3, with 7 nucleotides matching TRBD2. The CDR3 length is 14 residues. Trimming cost V 5 bases and J 0 bases; bases outside gene matches: 2. The germline CDR1 and CDR2 sequences are SGHNT and YENEEA. The CDR3 nucleotides read TGTGCCAGCAGCCTGACTAGCAGCACAGATACGCAGTATTTT. Translated: CASSLTSSTDTQYF.

The V call is TRBV18, the J call TRBJ1-2, with TRBD1 identical over 9 bases. Germline assignment: CDR1 KGHSH and CDR2 LQKENI. The V segment lost 1 base and the J segment 4 bases; nucleotides outside the gene matches: 10. The CDR3 covers 17 residues. The CDR3 sequence is CASSPQGQGGLGYGYTF. CDR3 in DNA: TGTGCCAGCTCACCACAGGGACAGGGTGGTTTGGGCTATGGCTACACCTTC.

This clone was seen only a few times. The chain uses TRBV27 and TRBJ1-2; no clear D. Between the trimmed V and J ends, which lost 2 bases and 4 bases, there was a span of 17 bases. This CDR3 is built from 16 residues. Germline V CDR1 and CDR2: MNHEY, SMNVEV (reference sequence). The CDR3 sequence: CASSLVSGIKVYGYTF. CDR3 nucleotides: TGTGCCAGCAGTTTAGTTTCCGGGATAAAGGTCTATGGCTACACCTTC.

CDR3 protein: CASSTLAGSSYEQYF. CDR3 DNA: TGTGCCAGCAGCACACTAGCGGGGAGCTCCTACGAGCAGTACTTC. The V gene is TRBV5-6, the J gene TRBJ2-7, with 10 bases aligning to TRBD2. The CDR3 is made up of 15 amino acids. Per germline, CDR1 SGHDT and CDR2 YYEEEE. Trimming removed 4 bases from V and 0 bases from J; junction bases left unmatched: 4.

The gene calls are TRBV6-5 and TRBJ2-2, with TRBD1 identical over 8 bases. Germline V gene sequence: CDR1 MNHEY, CDR2 SVGAGI. The CDR3 covers 15 residues. The J segment lost 8 bases and the V segment lost 2 bases, leaving 7 bases of the junction unmatched. The CDR3 loop reads CASSYGDRLGGELFF. In nucleotides, the CDR3 is TGTGCCAGCAGTTACGGGGACAGGCTTGGGGGGGAGCTGTTTTTT.

This clone was seen a handful of times. V and J are TRBV7-3 and TRBJ2-3; maybe TRBD2 (5 bases). The CDR3 runs 15 residues. The V gene's germline CDR1 is SGHTA and CDR2 FQGTGA. Trimming removed 3 bases at V and 4 bases at J, with 14 bases between. The CDR3 loop is CASSFVGDAADTQYF. Written as DNA, the CDR3 is TGTGCCAGCAGCTTCGTGGGAGATGCCGCAGATACGCAGTATTTT.

Comments on this clone: An end of the junction differs from the germline gene, which may be a read error. The chain carries TRBV4-1 and TRBJ2-7; 9 bases are shared with TRBD1. The CDR3 spans 15 residues. In germline, CDR1 is MGHRA, CDR2 YSYEKL. Here the CDR3 reads CASGHSDRGKGEQYF. The CDR3 bases are TGCGCCAGCGGCCATTCGGACAGGGGAAAGGGCGAGCAGTACTTC.

This chain joins TRBV19 and TRBJ2-6, with 7 bases aligning to TRBD1. From germline, CDR1 is LNHDA and CDR2 SQIVND (reference sequence). With 4 bases clipped from V and 0 bases from J, the junction kept 6 bases outside the gene matches. The CDR3 runs to 17 residues. As DNA, the CDR3 is TGTGCCAGTAGTACCCGACAGGGTAGCTCTGGGGCCAACGTCCTGACTTTC. Translated, it gives CASSTRQGSSGANVLTF.

The chain uses TRBV11-1 and TRBJ2-2; D not resolved. Between the trimmed V and J ends, which lost 1 base and 6 bases, there was a span of 9 bases. This CDR3 has 14 amino acids. Germline-derived CDR1 and CDR2 are SGHAT and FQDESV (reference sequence). The CDR3 region is CASSLERAAGELFF. The CDR3 nucleotides read TGTGCCAGCAGCTTAGAGCGCGCGGCCGGGGAGCTGTTTTTT.

The CDR3 protein is CASSPLTGTIFQETQYF. The CDR3 nucleotides read TGTGCCAGCAGTCCATTAACCGGGACTATCTTTCAAGAGACCCAGTACTTC. The chain is built from TRBV25-1 and TRBJ2-5; 7 bases agree with TRBD2. From germline, CDR1 is MGHDK and CDR2 SYGVNS. This CDR3 has 17 amino acids. V lost 5 bases, J lost 2 bases, and 14 bases stayed unmatched.

The chain combines TRBV19 with TRBJ2-1; 7 bases are a match to TRBD1. Germline trimming cut 5 bases from V and 5 bases from J; bases unmatched to any gene: 6. The CDR3 spans 14 residues. Germline V lookup: CDR1 LNHDA, CDR2 SQIVND (reference sequence). CDR3 in amino acids: CASSAYRGHNEQFF. CDR3 nucleotide sequence: TGTGCCAGTAGTGCCTACAGGGGTCACAATGAGCAGTTCTTC.

Worth noting for this clone: Other nucleotide sequences from this sample produce the same CDR3. V is TRBV18 and J is TRBJ1-4; possible D gene TRBD1, 6 bases. The CDR3 is 17 amino acids. Germline CDR1 is KGHSH and CDR2 is LQKENI. The V end lost 1 base, the J end lost 7 bases, and 19 bases lay between the germline ends. The CDR3 is CASSPLSLQGNSEKLFF. CDR3 DNA sequence: TGTGCCAGCTCACCACTCAGTCTACAGGGAAATTCTGAAAAACTGTTTTTT.

This chain links TRBV7-2 with TRBJ2-7; TRBD2 agrees at 11 bases. From germline, CDR1 is SGHTA and CDR2 FQGNSA. The V gene end was trimmed by 6 bases and the J gene end by 3 bases; junction bases not matched to a gene: 1. The CDR3 extends over 13 amino acids. CDR3 protein: CASRLAGVYEQYF. Here the CDR3 DNA reads TGTGCCAGCAGACTAGCGGGGGTCTACGAGCAGTACTTC.

The chain carries TRBV6-5 and TRBJ1-4; TRBD1 is a possible D gene (5 bases). V gave up 5 bases and J gave up 11 bases, with 15 bases separating them. The CDR3 loop spans 13 amino acids. Germline V CDR1 and CDR2: MNHEY, SVGAGI. CDR3: CASSGQNGRKLFF. CDR3 coding DNA: TGTGCCAGCAGTGGACAAAACGGGAGGAAACTGTTTTTT.

This chain connects TRBV19 to TRBJ2-3; 12 bases align to TRBD2. This CDR3 contains 17 residues. Germline lookup yields CDR1 LNHDA and CDR2 SQIVND (reference sequence). With 5 bases clipped from V and 0 bases from J, the junction kept 6 bases outside the gene matches. This CDR3 is CASSYQGTSGSTDTQYF. Here the CDR3 DNA reads TGTGCCAGTAGTTATCAGGGGACTAGCGGGAGCACAGATACGCAGTATTTT.

This chain connects TRBV7-9 to TRBJ2-1, with D perhaps TRBD1 (5 bases). Germline V gene sequence: CDR1 SEHNR, CDR2 FQNEAQ (reference sequence). The CDR3 loop spans 14 amino acids. Trimming removed 0 bases at V and 5 bases at J, with 8 bases between. In DNA form, the CDR3 reads TGTGCCAGCAGCTTAGCGCTGACAGACAATGAGCAGTTCTTC. Translating gives CASSLALTDNEQFF.

The chain employs TRBV27 and TRBJ2-6; 7 nucleotides match TRBD1. Germline CDR1 MNHEY, CDR2 SMNVEV (reference sequence). CDR3 length: 18 amino acids. V was pared by 2 bases and J by 2 bases, with 9 bases of the junction left unmatched. The CDR3 DNA follows: TGTGCCAGCAGTTTAGGCTCAAGGGGGCGGCCTGGGGCCAACGTCCTGACTTTC. Translated, it gives CASSLGSRGRPGANVLTF. The variable domain in full, with the rest retrieved from reference TRBV27 and TRBJ2-6, is EAQVTQNPRYLITVTGKKLTVTCSQNMNHEYMSWYRQDPGLGLRQIYYSMNVEVTDKGDVPEGYKVSRKEKRNFPLILESPSPNQTSLYFCASSLGSRGRPGANVLTFGAGSRLTVL.

The chain links TRBV18 to TRBJ1-3, with a possible D match to TRBD1 (6 bases). The V gene's germline CDR1 is KGHSH and CDR2 LQKENI. V dropped 6 bases and J dropped 0 bases, with 12 bases sitting between them. The CDR3 covers 15 residues. This CDR3 is CASSLDRDSGNTIYF. DNA of the CDR3: TGTGCCAGCTCCCTGGACAGAGACTCTGGAAACACCATATATTTT.

This rearrangement joins TRBV27 to TRBJ1-5; D remains unclear. Germline V gene lookup returns CDR1 MNHEY and CDR2 SMNVEV (reference sequence). The length of the CDR3 is 14 residues. V dropped 8 bases and J dropped 0 bases, with 11 bases sitting between them. This CDR3 is CASCSLGSNQPQHF. As DNA, the CDR3 is TGTGCCAGCTGTAGCCTGGGTAGCAATCAGCCCCAGCATTTT.

The chain uses TRBV10-2 and TRBJ1-5, with 10 positions matching TRBD1. The CDR3 is 16 amino acids. CDR1 is WSHSY and CDR2 is SAAADI in the germline V gene. V shed 5 bases and J 6 bases; nucleotides not matched to a gene: 10. The CDR3 bases are TGCGCCAGCAGTCCGACAGGGGGCGATCAATCTCAGCCCCAGCATTTT. Its protein is CASSPTGGDQSQPQHF.